Listed here are 19 T cell receptor beta chains from one sample, sequenced in a study of neurological immune-mediated disorders. TCRdb itself ran the 5' RACE reads through MiXCR, one entry per CDR3 protein. The sample has about 120,000 distinct CDR3 sequences; 3.2% are singletons. The material sequenced was PBMCs. These receptors were taken from a woman aged 25-40 years with multiple sclerosis.

This clonotype has at least ten counts. The chain employs TRBV18 and TRBJ2-7, with D perhaps being TRBD1 or TRBD2 (5 bases each). This CDR3 contains 13 residues. The V end was cut by 4 bases, the J end by 0 bases, with 7 bases between. Per the germline V gene, CDR1 is KGHSH and CDR2 is LQKENI. The CDR3 DNA sequence: TGTGCCAGCTCACAGGGGACCTCCTACGAGCAGTACTTC. Protein product: CASSQGTSYEQYF.

This clonotype has at least ten counts. The J gene is TRBJ2-7, the V gene TRBV5-1, with TRBD2 as a possible D gene (5 bases). This CDR3 contains 13 residues. Germline V gives CDR1 SGHRS, CDR2 YFSETQ. Trimming took off 4 bases at V and 3 bases at J, with 11 bases between the two ends. The CDR3 region has the DNA TGCGCCAGCAGCAGCCCTAGCAGCTACGAGCAGTACTTC. Its translation: CASSSPSSYEQYF.

This clonotype was recorded many times. This chain joins TRBV5-1 and TRBJ1-3; no clear D. Germline-derived CDR1 and CDR2 are SGHRS and YFSETQ. V dropped 2 bases and J dropped 0 bases, with 9 bases sitting between them. The CDR3 totals 15 residues. The CDR3 spells CASSFNFDSGNTIYF. CDR3 in DNA: TGCGCCAGCAGCTTTAATTTTGACTCTGGAAACACCATATATTTT.

This clonotype has just a few counts. The chain has TRBV29-1 and TRBJ2-7; D gene unclear. Germline V gene data show CDR1 as SQVTM and CDR2 as ANQGSEA. The CDR3 covers 12 residues. The V gene lost 6 bases and the J gene lost 2 bases, with 11 bases spanning the gap. The CDR3 is CSVHTVTYEQYF. The CDR3 nucleotides read TGCAGCGTCCATACAGTGACCTACGAGCAGTACTTC.

At least ten counts were recorded for this clonotype. The V gene is TRBV5-1, the J gene TRBJ2-2; D may be TRBD1 (5 bases). CDR1 and CDR2 (germline): SGHRS, YFSETQ. This CDR3 comprises 17 residues. V shed 1 base and J shed 0 bases, with 13 bases lying between them. In nucleotides, the CDR3 is TGCGCCAGCAGCTTGAAAGGGGAAGTCGCGAACACCGGGGAGCTGTTTTTT. Protein product: CASSLKGEVANTGELFF.

In this sample, this clonotype turned up many times. This chain's CDR3 is CASSLGTVAYEQYF. The CDR3 nucleotides read TGTGCCAGCAGCTTGGGGACGGTCGCCTACGAGCAGTACTTC. The J gene is TRBJ2-7, the V gene TRBV5-6; no clear D. Germline CDR1 is SGHDT and CDR2 is YYEEEE. V lost 0 bases to trimming and J lost 2 bases, with 9 bases between them. CDR3 size: 14 residues. Supplemented by reference TRBV5-6 and TRBJ2-7, the full variable domain reads DAGVTQSPTHLIKTRGQQVTLRCSPKSGHDTVSWYQQALGQGPQFIFQYYEEEERQRGNFPDRFSGHQFPNYSSELNVNALLLGDSALYLCASSLGTVAYEQYFGPGTRLTVT.

Ten or more counts support this clonotype. V and J are TRBV27 and TRBJ2-1; weak D call: TRBD1 (5 bases). The CDR3 consists of 17 residues. Germline values: CDR1 MNHEY, CDR2 SMNVEV (reference sequence). V lost 0 bases to trimming and J lost 4 bases, with 16 bases between them. Here the CDR3 reads CASSLSLQGLPYNEQFF. In nucleotides, the CDR3 is TGTGCCAGCAGTTTATCGCTTCAGGGTCTCCCGTACAATGAGCAGTTCTTC.

This clonotype occurred many times. The chain employs TRBV7-7 and TRBJ2-5; the D gene is possibly TRBD1 (6 bases). The CDR3 extends over 15 amino acids. CDR1 and CDR2 from the germline V gene are SSHAT and FNYEAQ (reference sequence). V lost 5 bases to trimming and J lost 5 bases, with 18 bases between them. The CDR3 DNA sequence: TGTGCCAGCAGCCTGATTGGGGGCGCGGGCGAGACCCAGTACTTC. This encodes CASSLIGGAGETQYF.

In this sample, this clonotype turned up many times. The chain links TRBV29-1 to TRBJ1-2; possible D gene TRBD1, 5 bases. In germline, CDR1 is SQVTM, CDR2 ANQGSEA. Trimming pared 4 bases from V and 7 bases from J, leaving 22 bases between. The CDR3 has 15 residues. The CDR3 DNA sequence: TGCAGCGTTGGTTTGTGGGGGATCGGAGCAACTGGCTACACCTTC. As protein: CSVGLWGIGATGYTF.

The sample holds many counts of this clonotype. This sequence joins TRBV7-9 and TRBJ1-1; maybe TRBD1 (5 bases). This CDR3 comprises 10 residues. Germline V CDR1 and CDR2: SEHNR, FQNEAQ (reference sequence). The CDR3 region has the DNA TGTGTCTCGGGGCGCGATGAAGCTTTCTTT. It specifies CVSGRDEAFF.

This clonotype was picked up many times. The gene calls are TRBV5-1 and TRBJ2-3; the match to TRBD2 covers 7 bases. The CDR3 spans 16 residues. Trimming removed 3 bases from V and 1 base from J; junction bases left unmatched: 8. Germline CDR1 reads SGHRS; CDR2 reads YFSETQ. In nucleotides, the CDR3 is TGCGCCAGCAGCTCGTGGAGCGGGATAGGCACAGATACGCAGTATTTT. Protein sequence: CASSSWSGIGTDTQYF.

This clonotype was counted ten times or more. The chain employs TRBV10-3 and TRBJ2-3; weak D call: TRBD1 (5 bases). The CDR3 sequence is 16 residues long. Germline CDR1 reads ENHRY; CDR2 reads SYGVKD. Deletions cut 1 base from V and 4 bases from J, with 15 bases between. For the CDR3, the DNA is TGTGCCATCAGTGAGTACAGGACCCCCACCCCAGATACGCAGTATTTT. Amino acids: CAISEYRTPTPDTQYF.

This clonotype was detected ten times or more. Germline and junction disagree at one end, which may indicate a read error. This chain uses TRBV12-3 or TRBV12-4 with TRBJ2-1, with D unclear. The CDR3 covers 11 residues. The CDR3 DNA follows: TGTGCCAGCAGTTTCTCCGGGCGCCCGACCTTC. Amino acid sequence: CASSFSGRPTF.

In this sample, this clonotype turned up many times. The chain joins TRBV7-2 to TRBJ2-7; 11 nucleotides match TRBD1. CDR1 is SGHTA and CDR2 is FQGNSA in the germline V gene. V lost 4 bases and J lost 6; bases outside the gene matches: 2. The CDR3 length is 13 residues. DNA for the CDR3: TGTGCCAGCAGCTGGGGACAGGGGGGCGAGCAGTACTTC. Its protein product is CASSWGQGGEQYF.

This clonotype was counted a few times. The chain combines TRBV5-1 with TRBJ1-4; 8 positions agree with TRBD1. The CDR3 is made up of 14 amino acids. CDR1 SGHRS and CDR2 YFSETQ come from the germline V gene. Trimming removed 0 bases from V and 5 bases from J; junction bases left unmatched: 0. CDR3 DNA sequence: TGCGCCAGCAGCTTGGGGACAGGGAATGAAAAACTGTTTTTT. This codes for CASSLGTGNEKLFF.

Note on this clonotype: Possible read error: a much larger clone is one base away. The gene calls are TRBV4-1 and TRBJ1-1; 7 bases are a match to TRBD1. This CDR3 comprises 14 residues. Germline-derived CDR1 and CDR2 are MGHRA and YSYEKL. CDR3 in amino acids: CASSHLQGNTAAFF. The DNA for the CDR3 is TGCGCCAGCAGCCACCTACAGGGGAACACTGCAGCTTTCTTT.

This clonotype has more than one count but fewer than ten. This may be a read error: a much more frequent sequence differs by one nucleotide. The chain uses TRBV7-2 and TRBJ1-1, with D hard to call. With 7 bases removed from V and 1 base from J, the gap between germline ends came to 10 bases. CDR3 length equals 13 residues. CDR1 and CDR2 from the germline V gene are SGHTA and FQGNSA. The CDR3 region is CASNYSQNTEAFF. The DNA of the CDR3 is TGTGCCAGCAACTATTCTCAGAACACTGAAGCTTTCTTT.

This clonotype showed up many times. The V gene is TRBV6-6, the J gene TRBJ2-4; 11 positions agree with TRBD2. Germline lookup yields CDR1 MNHNY and CDR2 SVGAGI (reference sequence). CDR3 size: 20 residues. V was pared by 7 bases and J by 0 bases, with 17 bases of the junction left unmatched. CDR3 coding DNA: TGTGCCAGCACTTCAACTAGCGGGAGTCGGGGGAGGCTAGCCAAAAACATTCAGTACTTC. Translated, it gives CASTSTSGSRGRLAKNIQYF.

With respect to this clonotype: This may arise from a read error, as a much more abundant clone is one base away. The chain recombines TRBV6-5 with TRBJ1-1, with D maybe TRBD1 (5 bases). The V gene's germline CDR1 is MNHEY and CDR2 SVGAGI. V was pared by 7 bases and J by 1 base, with 10 bases between. The CDR3 is made up of 13 amino acids. CDR3 DNA sequence: TGTGCCAGCATGGGGGGTGGGAACACTGAAGCTTTCTTT. As protein: CASMGGGNTEAFF.